This T cell receptor beta chain stems from a study of persistence of HIV-infected CD4 T cells. The length of the CDR3 is 14 residues. On this clone: Antigen: not known.

Cells were stimulated with overlapping HIV-1 Gag 15-mer peptides. Memory cells lacking CD40L and CD69 with high CD45RO were sorted. Sequencing used immunoSEQ version 4 in survey mode. Produced via immunoSEQ multiplex PCR; TCRdb's table is partial and in-frame only. The sample yields over 60,000 clones, 65% to 80% seen once. The chain combines TRBV21-1 with TRBJ1-2. TRBV21-1 is deemed a pseudogene. The sequenced sample was CD4+ T cells sorted from PBMCs after 18-hour stimulation, obtained from a patient who received antiretroviral therapy. This receptor was taken from an adult man with HIV who was CMV-seropositive. CDR3 sequence: CASSEREGVDGYTF. In DNA, the CDR3 is TGTGCCAGCAGCGAGCGGGAGGGGGTAGACGGCTACACCTTC.